The 9 T cell receptor beta chains given below trace back to one sample, sequenced in a study of blood T cell repertoires in COVID-19. Generated by immunoSEQ multiplex PCR, the TCRdb table keeps only in-frame clones and is missing some. The data show approximately 250,000 clones, with approximately 88% seen just once and roughly 2.4% held by the top ten. The sample taken for sequencing was PBMCs or T cells enriched from blood (not recorded which). Receptors originate from a woman aged 40 to 55 with acute COVID-19.

This clone has a single count. The J gene is TRBJ1-2, the V gene TRBV7-2; 9 bases are shared with TRBD1. Trimming took 5 bases from V and 3 from J; bases not matched to a gene: 1. CDR1 is SGHTA, CDR2 FQGNSA, per germline. CDR3 size: 13 residues. CDR3 DNA: TGTGCCAGCAGCCGGGACAGGGACTATGGCTACACCTTC. Translated: CASSRDRDYGYTF.

The V gene is TRBV27, the J gene TRBJ1-6; TRBD1 aligns across 7 bases. CDR3 size: 15 residues. Germline CDR1 MNHEY, CDR2 SMNVEV (reference sequence). The junction had 9 bases not matched to a gene; V was cut back by 5 bases and J by 8 bases. Here the CDR3 DNA reads TGTGCCAGCAGTACCCGGGACAGAGTATATTCACCCCTCCACTTT. Amino acids: CASSTRDRVYSPLHF.

The rearrangement links TRBV5-1 to TRBJ2-3; TRBD1 matches at 10 bases. This CDR3 has 16 residues. From germline, CDR1 is SGHRS and CDR2 YFSETQ. V lost 4 bases and J lost 5; bases outside the gene matches: 10. As DNA, the CDR3 is TGCGCCAGCAGCCCCGGAGACAGGGGGCGCGGAGATACGCAGTATTTT. This gives the protein CASSPGDRGRGDTQYF. Together with reference TRBV5-1 and TRBJ2-3, the CDR3 gives the full variable domain: KAGVTQTPRYLIKTRGQQVTLSCSPISGHRSVSWYQQTPGQGLQFLFEYFSETQRNKGNFPGRFSGRQFSNSRSEMNVSTLELGDSALYLCASSPGDRGRGDTQYFGPGTRLTVL.

The sample holds a few counts of this clone. The rearrangement joins TRBV7-2 to TRBJ1-1, with 11 bases that match TRBD1. Germline values: CDR1 SGHTA, CDR2 FQGNSA. This CDR3 region has 16 residues. The junction had 9 bases not matched to a gene; V was cut back by 5 bases and J by 4 bases. The CDR3 nucleotides read TGTGCCAGCAGCAAATTCGGACAGGGGGCATCCACTGAAGCTTTCTTT. This sequence encodes CASSKFGQGASTEAFF.

This chain links TRBV7-2 with TRBJ2-7, with 9 bases aligning to TRBD2. Unmatched junction bases numbered 14, after V lost 5 bases and J lost 9 bases. CDR1 SGHTA and CDR2 FQGNSA come from the germline V gene. The CDR3 sequence is 15 residues long. The DNA for the CDR3 is TGTGCCAGCAGCCTCGCGGGGGGGGGCGCGAGGTTGCAGTACTTC. Encoded protein: CASSLAGGGARLQYF.

The rearrangement joins TRBV7-8 to TRBJ1-6; TRBD1 matches 11 bases. The CDR3 is 14 residues long. V shed 5 bases, J shed 10 bases, and the junction held 4 bases outside the gene matches. Germline CDR1 SGHVS, CDR2 FQNEAQ. The CDR3: CASSLGQGDSPLHF. CDR3 bases: TGTGCCAGCAGCCTGGGACAGGGGGACTCACCCCTCCACTTT.

This clone turned up a few times. This sequence joins TRBV5-4 and TRBJ2-5; 12 bases match TRBD2. V lost 4 bases, J lost 3 bases, and 4 bases stayed unmatched. CDR1 and CDR2 (germline): SGHNT, YYREEE (reference sequence). The CDR3 is made up of 15 amino acids. CDR3 nucleotides: TGTGCCAGCAGCCTGAGGACTAGCGGGAAAGAGACCCAGTACTTC. It translates to CASSLRTSGKETQYF.

This clone has just a few counts. CDR3 DNA: TGTGCCAGCAGCGCTATGGGACAGAACTATGGCTACACCTTC. Amino acids: CASSAMGQNYGYTF. The chain employs TRBV7-8 and TRBJ1-2; 7 positions match TRBD1. From germline, CDR1 is SGHVS and CDR2 FQNEAQ. The V gene end was trimmed by 5 bases and the J gene end by 2 bases; junction bases not matched to a gene: 5. The CDR3 contains 14 residues.

The chain has TRBV18 and TRBJ2-7, with 11 bases identical to TRBD1. Germline CDR1 is KGHSH and CDR2 is LQKENI. J gave up 8 bases and V 0 bases, and 6 bases lay outside the gene matches. The CDR3 sequence is 15 residues long. The CDR3 nucleotides read TGTGCCAGCTCACCACCCATCGGACAGGGGGCCCAGCAGTACTTC. Amino acids: CASSPPIGQGAQQYF. The full variable domain, rest sourced from reference TRBV18 and TRBJ2-7, is NAGVMQNPRHLVRRRGQEARLRCSPMKGHSHVYWYRQLPEEGLKFMVYLQKENIIDESGMPKERFSAEFPKEGPSILRIQQVVRGDSAAYFCASSPPIGQGAQQYFGPGTRLTVT.